A selection of T cell receptor beta chains follows, all from one sample in a study of blood T cells in healthy people across ages. MiXCR was run by TCRdb on the 5' RACE reads, yielding one entry per CDR3 protein. The sample includes 950,000 to 1,200,000 distinct CDR3 sequences, roughly two fifths of them seen just once. The sequenced material came from blood. Receptors were obtained from a young man in good health. Both conserved end residues are part of each CDR3. A D gene is named only where the DNA matches it firmly. The size field is filled for only some rows; it gives once, few, many or a size class.

J gene: TRBJ2-1; D gene: -; V gene: TRBV6-5; clone size: -; CDR3 protein: CASSQGWGADLNEQFF; CDR3 DNA: TGTGCCAGCAGCCAAGGATGGGGGGCCGATCTGAATGAGCAGTTCTTC
J gene: TRBJ1-4; D gene: -; V gene: TRBV7-2; clone size: few; CDR3 protein: CASSLAAGTNEKLFF; CDR3 DNA: TGTGCCAGCAGCTTAGCGGCGGGTACTAATGAAAAACTGTTTTTT
J gene: TRBJ2-3; D gene: -; V gene: TRBV28; clone size: -; CDR3 protein: CASRKQSADTQYF; CDR3 DNA: TGTGCCAGCAGAAAACAGTCGGCAGATACGCAGTATTTT
J gene: TRBJ1-2; D gene: TRBD1; V gene: TRBV6-1; clone size: -; CDR3 protein: CASSRGTANHPQHGYTF; CDR3 DNA: TGTGCCAGCAGCCGGGGGACAGCGAATCACCCTCAACATGGCTACACCTTC
J gene: TRBJ1-1; D gene: -; V gene: TRBV30; clone size: -; CDR3 protein: CASSGPWGTEAFF; CDR3 DNA: TGTGCCTCCTCCGGGCCCTGGGGGACTGAAGCTTTCTTT
J gene: TRBJ2-1; D gene: -; V gene: TRBV7-2; clone size: many; CDR3 protein: CASSLALPGINEQFF; CDR3 DNA: TGTGCCAGCAGCTTAGCCCTCCCCGGGATAAATGAGCAGTTCTTC
J gene: TRBJ1-4; D gene: -; V gene: TRBV28; clone size: -; CDR3 protein: CASSHSATNEKLFF; CDR3 DNA: TGTGCCAGCAGTCACTCTGCAACTAATGAAAAACTGTTTTTT
J gene: TRBJ2-5; D gene: -; V gene: TRBV2; clone size: -; CDR3 protein: CASKGQLQETQYF; CDR3 DNA: TGTGCCAGCAAGGGGCAACTCCAAGAGACCCAGTACTTC
J gene: TRBJ2-6; D gene: -; V gene: TRBV19; clone size: few; CDR3 protein: CASRRKKGTGANVLTF; CDR3 DNA: TGTGCCAGTAGACGAAAAAAGGGGACTGGGGCCAACGTCCTGACTTTC
J gene: TRBJ1-4; D gene: -; V gene: TRBV20-1; clone size: few; CDR3 protein: CSARGPWEEKLFF; CDR3 DNA: TGCAGTGCTCGCGGGCCCTGGGAGGAAAAACTGTTTTTT
J gene: TRBJ2-4; D gene: -; V gene: TRBV6-1; clone size: few; CDR3 protein: CASSEMTLAKNIQYF; CDR3 DNA: TGTGCCAGCAGTGAGATGACATTAGCCAAAAACATTCAGTACTTC
J gene: TRBJ2-1; D gene: TRBD2; V gene: TRBV6-5; clone size: -; CDR3 protein: CASRHALAGTRQFF; CDR3 DNA: TGTGCCAGCAGACACGCCCTAGCGGGGACCAGGCAGTTCTTC
J gene: TRBJ2-4; D gene: -; V gene: TRBV13; clone size: -; CDR3 protein: CASNLRGGAAGQYF; CDR3 DNA: TGTGCCAGCAACCTCCGTGGGGGCGCTGCTGGTCAGTACTTC
J gene: TRBJ1-6; D gene: -; V gene: TRBV7-2; clone size: -; CDR3 protein: CASSLVGRTLNSPLHF; CDR3 DNA: TGTGCCAGCAGCTTAGTCGGCAGGACCTTAAATTCACCCCTCCACTTT
J gene: TRBJ2-3; D gene: -; V gene: TRBV21-1; clone size: few; CDR3 protein: CASSKGPWGGITDTQYF; CDR3 DNA: TGTGCCAGCAGCAAAGGACCTTGGGGGGGAATCACAGATACGCAGTATTTT
J gene: TRBJ1-1; D gene: -; V gene: TRBV20-1; clone size: -; CDR3 protein: CSASQGIRGANTEAFF; CDR3 DNA: TGCAGTGCTAGCCAGGGGATCCGAGGGGCGAACACTGAAGCTTTCTTT
J gene: TRBJ2-1; D gene: TRBD2; V gene: TRBV12-3/TRBV12-4; clone size: -; CDR3 protein: CATTTSFEQFF; CDR3 DNA: TGTGCCACCACGACTAGCTTTGAGCAGTTCTTC
J gene: TRBJ2-3; D gene: -; V gene: TRBV4-1; clone size: few; CDR3 protein: CASSQRSGATDTQYF; CDR3 DNA: TGCGCCAGCAGCCAAAGATCTGGGGCCACAGATACGCAGTATTTT
J gene: TRBJ2-3; D gene: -; V gene: TRBV27; clone size: few; CDR3 protein: CASSLQLIPDTQYF; CDR3 DNA: TGTGCCAGCAGTTTACAGTTGATCCCAGATACGCAGTATTTT
J gene: TRBJ2-7; D gene: -; V gene: TRBV12-3/TRBV12-4; clone size: -; CDR3 protein: CASSPSTNEQYF; CDR3 DNA: TGTGCCAGCAGTCCCTCCACGAACGAGCAGTACTTC
J gene: TRBJ1-4; D gene: TRBD1; V gene: TRBV4-1; clone size: many; CDR3 protein: CASSDRGTGYEKLFF; CDR3 DNA: TGCGCCAGCAGCGACCGCGGGACAGGGTATGAAAAACTGTTTTTT
J gene: TRBJ1-2; D gene: -; V gene: TRBV14; clone size: -; CDR3 protein: CASSQIPGAYGYTF; CDR3 DNA: TGTGCCAGCAGCCAAATTCCAGGGGCCTATGGCTACACCTTC
J gene: TRBJ2-7; D gene: TRBD1; V gene: TRBV7-6; clone size: few; CDR3 protein: CASSSGQGVNYEQYF; CDR3 DNA: TGTGCCAGCAGCTCGGGACAGGGGGTGAATTACGAGCAGTACTTC
J gene: TRBJ2-5; D gene: TRBD1; V gene: TRBV14; clone size: -; CDR3 protein: CASSHWGQGEQETQYF; CDR3 DNA: TGTGCCAGCAGCCACTGGGGACAGGGTGAACAAGAGACCCAGTACTTC
J gene: TRBJ1-2; D gene: -; V gene: TRBV12-3/TRBV12-4; clone size: many; CDR3 protein: CASSSLYGYTF; CDR3 DNA: TGTGCCAGCAGTTCCTTATATGGCTACACCTTC
J gene: TRBJ1-5; D gene: TRBD1; V gene: TRBV12-3/TRBV12-4; clone size: many; CDR3 protein: CASSQTGGNQPQHF; CDR3 DNA: TGTGCCAGCAGCCAGACAGGGGGCAATCAGCCCCAGCATTTT
J gene: TRBJ1-1; D gene: TRBD1; V gene: TRBV28; clone size: -; CDR3 protein: CASSNRQGASEAFF; CDR3 DNA: TGTGCCAGCAGCAATAGACAGGGGGCAAGTGAAGCTTTCTTT